Sequencing of this T cell receptor beta chain was carried out in a study of blood T cell repertoires in COVID-19. About the research overall: Samples representing acute and convalescent COVID-19 were sourced from the United States, Italy and Spain.

Original processing notes: Reference gene primers were amplified, and this amplification served to estimate nucleated cell counts. Sequencing used immunoSEQ multiplex PCR; TCRdb keeps in-frame clones, though not all of them. V, J and clone size are taken as reported in that table, and D and trimming were inferred from the DNA itself. The table includes approximately 670,000 clones, about 90% detected once. There are 14 residues in the CDR3. Germline lookup yields CDR1 SGHTA and CDR2 FQGNSA. Of note for this clone: Its ends do not fully match the called genes, so a read error is possible.

Sequences were obtained from peripheral blood. The genes are TRBV7-2 and TRBJ2-7, with 7 bases lining up with TRBD1. The clonotype originates from a woman aged 18-29 years with acute or convalescent COVID-19. The CDR3 spells CASSFDRVPYGQYF. The CDR3 DNA is TGTGCCAGCAGCTTTGACAGGGTTCCCTACGGGCAGTACTTC. The full variable domain, its missing parts supplied by reference TRBV7-2 and TRBJ2-7, is GAGVSQSPSNKVTEKGKDVELRCDPISGHTALYWYRQSLGQGLEFLIYFQGNSAPDKSGLPSDRFSAERTGGSVSTLTIQRTQQEDSAVYLCASSFDRVPYGQYFGPGTRLTVT.